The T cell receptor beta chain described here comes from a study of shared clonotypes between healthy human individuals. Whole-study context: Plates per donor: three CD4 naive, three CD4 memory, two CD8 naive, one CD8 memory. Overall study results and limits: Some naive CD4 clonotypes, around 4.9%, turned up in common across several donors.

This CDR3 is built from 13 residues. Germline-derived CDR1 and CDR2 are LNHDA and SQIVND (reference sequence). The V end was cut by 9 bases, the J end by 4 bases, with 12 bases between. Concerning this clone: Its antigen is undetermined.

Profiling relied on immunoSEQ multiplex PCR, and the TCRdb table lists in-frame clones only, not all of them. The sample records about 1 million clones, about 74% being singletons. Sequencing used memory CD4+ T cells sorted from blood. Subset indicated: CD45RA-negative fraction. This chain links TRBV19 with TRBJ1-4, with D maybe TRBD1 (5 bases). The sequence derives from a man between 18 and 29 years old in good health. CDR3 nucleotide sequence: TGTGCCAGCAAGTGGGGGAATAATGAAAAACTGTTTTTT. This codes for CASKWGNNEKLFF. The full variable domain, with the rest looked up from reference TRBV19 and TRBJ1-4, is DGGITQSPKYLFRKEGQNVTLSCEQNLNHDAMYWYRQDPGQGLRLIYYSQIVNDFQKGDIAEGYSVSREKKESFPLTVTSAQKNPTAFYLCASKWGNNEKLFFGSGTQLSVL.